The clone carrying this T cell receptor beta chain showed up many times. The source material, RNA transcripts, was used to amplify TCR beta CDR3 regions. The HTBI primer set served for first-round RT-PCR of the TCR CDR3. TCRdb recomputed calls from the multiplex PCR reads with MiXCR, one row per CDR3 protein. The table lists hundreds of thousands of distinct CDR3 sequences, approximately 15% of them singletons. The CDR3 is 15 amino acids. V lost 5 bases to trimming and J lost 2 bases, with 13 bases between them. CDR1 is SGHVS and CDR2 is FQNEAQ in the germline V gene. This sample was taken from a study of T cells in Graves' hyperthyroidism and ophthalmopathy.

Sequences were obtained from blood. The receptor was isolated from a woman between 40 and 50 years old with Graves' ophthalmopathy. The chain recombines TRBV7-8 with TRBJ2-1; weak D call: TRBD2 (6 bases). The CDR3 sequence: CASSKGGITYNEQFF. The CDR3 DNA reads TGTGCCAGCAGCAAAGGAGGGATTACCTACAATGAGCAGTTCTTC.